The present T cell receptor beta chain was sequenced within a study of blood T cell repertoires in COVID-19. Study at large: Some COVID-19 samples were acute and others convalescent; all came from the United States, Italy and Spain. T cells, B-cell-depleted T cells, or PBMCs provided the cDNA or gDNA that served as material.

Original processing notes: Estimates of nucleated cell counts were drawn from the amplification of reference gene primers. Clones were read by immunoSEQ multiplex PCR, and TCRdb kept only the in-frame ones, dropping some. D and trimming come from the DNA, and the V and J calls and clone size come from that table. The sample consists of 100,000 to 130,000 clones, approximately 88% of them appearing once. Sequencing input: peripheral blood. The sequence was obtained from a man between 35 and 55 years old with active or convalescent COVID-19.

The chain's CDR3 is CAWRPGHNNSPLHF. DNA for the CDR3: TGTGCCTGGAGACCGGGACATAATAATTCACCCCTCCACTTT. This rearrangement joins TRBV30 to TRBJ1-6, with D perhaps TRBD1 (6 bases). The CDR3 sequence is 14 residues long. Trimming removed 3 bases at V and 5 bases at J, with 11 bases between. CDR1 GTSNPN and CDR2 SVGIG come from the germline V gene (reference sequence).